Listed below are T cell receptor beta chains from one sample, sequenced in a study of blood T cells in healthy people across ages. TCRdb processed the 5' RACE reads anew with MiXCR; each CDR3 protein has one entry. The repertoire includes approximately 1,700,000 distinct CDR3 sequences, around 42% of them detected once, and under 25% sits in the top ten. The specimen sequenced was blood. These receptors all come from a human donor in good health. CDR3s include the opening cysteine and the closing phenylalanine or tryptophan. D genes are given only for firm matches.

CASSLIPDTSTDTQYF	TRBJ2-3	-	TRBV7-2
CASSFSGTDEAFF	TRBJ1-1	-	TRBV5-1
CSAPRFAGAKGGEQYF	TRBJ2-7	-	TRBV20-1
CAIRDRVRDTEAFF	TRBJ1-1	TRBD1	TRBV10-3
CASSSWTSGDNERFF	TRBJ2-1	TRBD2	TRBV7-9
CASSLVRLAGGRTDTQYF	TRBJ2-3	TRBD2	TRBV7-8
CASSLANQGVGQPQHF	TRBJ1-5	-	TRBV7-9
CASSPRQGQAGELFF	TRBJ2-2	TRBD1	TRBV7-2
CASSWGNLAGGHYEQFF	TRBJ2-1	TRBD2	TRBV5-8
CASSLTFSDAEQFF	TRBJ2-1	-	TRBV7-9
CASSPFRGLYYGYTF	TRBJ1-2	-	TRBV6-5
CATSTGGLGGETQYF	TRBJ2-5	-	TRBV2
CASTRTGKGYGYTF	TRBJ1-2	TRBD1	TRBV12-3/TRBV12-4
CAIGALGRKSYNEQFF	TRBJ2-1	-	TRBV10-3
CASSPSGWGQTKVPQHF	TRBJ1-5	TRBD1	TRBV12-3/TRBV12-4
CASKRGLNEKLFF	TRBJ1-4	-	TRBV6-2/TRBV6-3
CASSPHQRGNTDTQYF	TRBJ2-3	TRBD2	TRBV7-9